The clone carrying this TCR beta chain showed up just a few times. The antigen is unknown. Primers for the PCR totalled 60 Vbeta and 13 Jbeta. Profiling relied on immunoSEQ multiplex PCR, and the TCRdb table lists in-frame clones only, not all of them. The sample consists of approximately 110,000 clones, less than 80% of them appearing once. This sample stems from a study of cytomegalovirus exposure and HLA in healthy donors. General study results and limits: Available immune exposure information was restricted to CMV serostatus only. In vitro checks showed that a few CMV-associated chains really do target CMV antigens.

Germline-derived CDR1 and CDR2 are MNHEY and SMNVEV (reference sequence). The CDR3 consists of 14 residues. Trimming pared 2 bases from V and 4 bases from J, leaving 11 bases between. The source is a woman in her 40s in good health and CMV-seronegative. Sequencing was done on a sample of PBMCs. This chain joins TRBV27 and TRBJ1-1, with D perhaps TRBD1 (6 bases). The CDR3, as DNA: TGTGCCAGCAGTTTAGGGGGCGCGGGCACTGAAGCTTTCTTT. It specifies CASSLGGAGTEAFF.